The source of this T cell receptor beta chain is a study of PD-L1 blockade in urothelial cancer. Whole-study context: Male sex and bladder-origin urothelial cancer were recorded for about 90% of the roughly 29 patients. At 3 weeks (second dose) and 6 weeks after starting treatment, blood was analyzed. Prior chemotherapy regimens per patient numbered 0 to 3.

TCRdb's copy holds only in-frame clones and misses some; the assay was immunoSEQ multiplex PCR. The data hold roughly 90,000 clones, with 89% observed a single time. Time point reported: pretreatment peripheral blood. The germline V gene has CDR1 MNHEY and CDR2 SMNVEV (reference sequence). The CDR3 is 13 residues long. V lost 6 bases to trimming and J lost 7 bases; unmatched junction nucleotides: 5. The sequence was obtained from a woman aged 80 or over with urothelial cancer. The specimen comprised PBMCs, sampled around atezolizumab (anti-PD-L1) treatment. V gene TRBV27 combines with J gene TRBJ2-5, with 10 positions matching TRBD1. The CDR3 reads CASRDRGRWTQYF. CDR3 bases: TGTGCCAGCAGAGACAGGGGGCGTTGGACCCAGTACTTC.